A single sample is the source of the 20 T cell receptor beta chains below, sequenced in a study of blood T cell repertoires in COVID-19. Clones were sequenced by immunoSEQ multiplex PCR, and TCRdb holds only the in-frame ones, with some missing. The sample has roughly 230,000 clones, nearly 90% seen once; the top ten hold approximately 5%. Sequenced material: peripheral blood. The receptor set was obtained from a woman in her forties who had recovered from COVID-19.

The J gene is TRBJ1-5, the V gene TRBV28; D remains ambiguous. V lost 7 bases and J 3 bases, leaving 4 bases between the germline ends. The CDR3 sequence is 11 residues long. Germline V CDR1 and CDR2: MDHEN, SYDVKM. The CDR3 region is CASTYNQPQHF. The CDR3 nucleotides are TGTGCCAGCACCTACAATCAGCCCCAGCATTTT.

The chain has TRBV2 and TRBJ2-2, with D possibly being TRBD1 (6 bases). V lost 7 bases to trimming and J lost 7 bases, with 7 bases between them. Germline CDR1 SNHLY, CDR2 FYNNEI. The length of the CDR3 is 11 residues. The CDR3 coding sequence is TGTGCCAGCAAGGACAGCGGGGAGCTGTTTTTT. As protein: CASKDSGELFF.

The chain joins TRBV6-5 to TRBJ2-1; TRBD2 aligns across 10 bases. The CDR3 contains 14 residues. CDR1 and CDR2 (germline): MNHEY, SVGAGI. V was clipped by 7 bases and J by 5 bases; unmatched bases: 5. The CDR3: CASTLLAGNNEQFF. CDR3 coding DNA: TGTGCCAGCACCTTACTAGCGGGAAACAATGAGCAGTTCTTC.

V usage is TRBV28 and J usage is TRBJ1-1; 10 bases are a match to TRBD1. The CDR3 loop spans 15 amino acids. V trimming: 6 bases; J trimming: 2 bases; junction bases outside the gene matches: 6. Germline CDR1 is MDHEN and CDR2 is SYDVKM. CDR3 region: CASRTGGAGNTEAFF. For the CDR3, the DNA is TGTGCCAGCAGGACAGGGGGCGCAGGAAACACTGAAGCTTTCTTT.

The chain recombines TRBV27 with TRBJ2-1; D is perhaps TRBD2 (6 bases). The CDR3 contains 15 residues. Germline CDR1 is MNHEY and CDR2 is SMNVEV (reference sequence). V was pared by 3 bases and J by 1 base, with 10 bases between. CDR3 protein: CASSFRLASYNEQFF. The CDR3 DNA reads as TGTGCCAGCAGTTTCCGCCTAGCGTCCTACAATGAGCAGTTCTTC.

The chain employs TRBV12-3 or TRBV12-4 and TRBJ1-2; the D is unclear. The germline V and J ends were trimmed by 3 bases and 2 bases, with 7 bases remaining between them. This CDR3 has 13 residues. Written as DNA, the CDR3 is TGTGCCAGCAGTTTTCAAGCAAACTATGGCTACACCTTC. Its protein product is CASSFQANYGYTF.

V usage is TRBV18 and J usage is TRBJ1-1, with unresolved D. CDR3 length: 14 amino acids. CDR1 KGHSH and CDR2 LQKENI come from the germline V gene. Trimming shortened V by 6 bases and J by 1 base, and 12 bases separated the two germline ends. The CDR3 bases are TGTGCCAGCTCTCCAACCTCAGGGAACACTGAAGCTTTCTTT. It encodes CASSPTSGNTEAFF.

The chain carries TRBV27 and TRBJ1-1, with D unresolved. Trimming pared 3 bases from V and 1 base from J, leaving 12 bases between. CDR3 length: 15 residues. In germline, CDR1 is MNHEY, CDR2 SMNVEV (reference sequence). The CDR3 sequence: CASSFTARANTEAFF. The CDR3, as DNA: TGTGCCAGCAGTTTCACCGCGCGGGCGAACACTGAAGCTTTCTTT.

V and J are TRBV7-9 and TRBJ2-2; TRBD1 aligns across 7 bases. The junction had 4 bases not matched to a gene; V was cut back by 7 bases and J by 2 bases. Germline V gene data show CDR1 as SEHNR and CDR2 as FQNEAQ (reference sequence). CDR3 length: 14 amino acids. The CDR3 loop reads CASKTGLNTGELFF. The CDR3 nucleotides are TGTGCCAGCAAGACAGGGCTTAACACCGGGGAGCTGTTTTTT.

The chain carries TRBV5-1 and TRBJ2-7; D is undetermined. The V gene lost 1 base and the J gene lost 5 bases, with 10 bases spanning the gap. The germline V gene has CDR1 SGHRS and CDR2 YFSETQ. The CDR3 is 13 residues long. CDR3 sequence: CASSLSLENEQYF. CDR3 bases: TGCGCCAGCAGCTTGAGTCTAGAAAACGAGCAGTACTTC.

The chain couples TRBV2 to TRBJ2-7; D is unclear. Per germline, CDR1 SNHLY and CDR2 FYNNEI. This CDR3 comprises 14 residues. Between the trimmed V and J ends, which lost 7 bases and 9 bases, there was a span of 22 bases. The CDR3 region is CASTLSQRGVGQYF. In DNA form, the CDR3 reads TGTGCCAGCACCCTCTCGCAGCGAGGTGTCGGGCAGTACTTC.

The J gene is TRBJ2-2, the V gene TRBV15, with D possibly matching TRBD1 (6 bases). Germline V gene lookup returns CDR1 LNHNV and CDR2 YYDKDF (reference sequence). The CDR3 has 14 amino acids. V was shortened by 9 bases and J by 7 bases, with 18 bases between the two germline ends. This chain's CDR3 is CATGNRVTGGELFF. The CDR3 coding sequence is TGTGCCACTGGAAACAGGGTTACCGGCGGGGAGCTGTTTTTT.

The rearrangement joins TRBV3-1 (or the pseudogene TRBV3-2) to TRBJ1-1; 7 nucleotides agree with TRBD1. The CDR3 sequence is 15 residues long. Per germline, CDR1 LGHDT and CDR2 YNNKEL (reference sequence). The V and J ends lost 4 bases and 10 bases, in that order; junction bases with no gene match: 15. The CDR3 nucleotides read TGTGCCAGCAGCCCACGGCCCAGGGTCTCAGGGGGAGCTTTCTTT. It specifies CASSPRPRVSGGAFF.

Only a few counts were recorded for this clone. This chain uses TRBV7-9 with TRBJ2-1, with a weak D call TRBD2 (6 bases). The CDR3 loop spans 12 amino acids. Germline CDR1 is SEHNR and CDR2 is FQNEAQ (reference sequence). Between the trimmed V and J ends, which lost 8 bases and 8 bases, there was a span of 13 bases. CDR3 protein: CASSGEIYEQFF. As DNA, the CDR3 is TGTGCCAGCTCGGGGGAAATCTATGAGCAGTTCTTC.

The CDR3 is CASSPDTRTTGYTF. The CDR3 nucleotides read TGTGCCAGCTCACCGGACACGAGGACGACTGGCTACACCTTC. The rearrangement links TRBV18 to TRBJ1-2; D might be TRBD1 (5 bases). The CDR3 sequence is 14 residues long. CDR1 and CDR2 (germline): KGHSH, LQKENI. V gave up 3 bases and J gave up 7 bases, with 15 bases separating them. Looking up the rest from reference TRBV18 and TRBJ1-2 gives the full variable domain: NAGVMQNPRHLVRRRGQEARLRCSPMKGHSHVYWYRQLPEEGLKFMVYLQKENIIDESGMPKERFSAEFPKEGPSILRIQQVVRGDSAAYFCASSPDTRTTGYTFGSGTRLTVV.

The CDR3 DNA follows: TGTGCCAGCAGTGAGGGACAGGAGGACACAGATACGCAGTATTTT. Translated, it gives CASSEGQEDTDTQYF. The chain has TRBV2 and TRBJ2-3, with TRBD1 matching over 8 bases. Germline V lookup: CDR1 SNHLY, CDR2 FYNNEI. V lost 3 bases and J lost 2; bases outside the gene matches: 4. The CDR3 is 15 residues long.

As DNA, the CDR3 is TGTGCCAGCAGCGTCAGACAGGGGGCGGTCTATGGCTACACCTTC. Protein: CASSVRQGAVYGYTF. This sequence joins TRBV21-1 and TRBJ1-2; no check of the table's D call, TRBD1, against the DNA was made. TRBV21-1 represents a pseudogene. The CDR3 runs 15 residues.

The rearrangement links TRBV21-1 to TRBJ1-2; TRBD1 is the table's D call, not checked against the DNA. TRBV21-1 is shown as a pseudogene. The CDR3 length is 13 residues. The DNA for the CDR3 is TGTGCCAGCAGCACGAAGGACAGCTATGGCTACACCTTC. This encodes CASSTKDSYGYTF.

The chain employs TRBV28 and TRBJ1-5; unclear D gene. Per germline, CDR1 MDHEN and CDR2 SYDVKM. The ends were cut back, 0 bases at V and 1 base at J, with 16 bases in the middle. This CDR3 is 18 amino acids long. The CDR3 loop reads CASSLWGWGEESNQPQHF. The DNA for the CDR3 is TGTGCCAGCAGTTTATGGGGATGGGGAGAGGAGAGCAATCAGCCCCAGCATTTT. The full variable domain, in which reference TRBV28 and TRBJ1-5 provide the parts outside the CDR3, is DVKVTQSSRYLVKRTGEKVFLECVQDMDHENMFWYRQDPGLGLRLIYFSYDVKMKEKGDIPEGYSVSREKKERFSLILESASTNQTSMYLCASSLWGWGEESNQPQHFGDGTRLSIL.

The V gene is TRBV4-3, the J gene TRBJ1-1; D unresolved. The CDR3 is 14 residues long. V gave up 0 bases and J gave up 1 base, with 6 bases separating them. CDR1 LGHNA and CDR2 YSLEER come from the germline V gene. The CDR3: CASSQDSRNTEAFF. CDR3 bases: TGCGCCAGCAGCCAAGATTCGCGGAACACTGAAGCTTTCTTT.